These 28 T cell receptor beta chains share one sample of origin, sequenced in a study of beta chain features in type 1 diabetes. As every portion of the isolated RNA was reverse transcribed, the sequencing read expressed TCRB transcripts. Repertoires were generated with immunoSEQ multiplex PCR, while TCRdb's copy carries only in-frame clones and drops some. The sample comprises around 300,000 clones, approximately 15% of which are singletons, and more than 6.5% rests with the top ten. Sequences were obtained from central memory CD4+ T cells from blood. These receptors were taken from a young man in good health.

This clone was recorded at least ten times. J is TRBJ1-5 and V is TRBV19, with D perhaps TRBD1 (5 bases). The germline V gene has CDR1 LNHDA and CDR2 SQIVND (reference sequence). V was shortened by 6 bases and J by 7 bases, with 10 bases between the two germline ends. The length of the CDR3 is 12 residues. CDR3 nucleotides: TGTGCCAGTAGAGGGGCCGGGCAGCCCCAGCATTTT. It translates to CASRGAGQPQHF.

The chain combines TRBV7-2 with TRBJ2-5; no definite D call. From germline, CDR1 is SGHTA and CDR2 FQGNSA. The CDR3 contains 11 residues. The ends were cut back, 6 bases at V and 5 bases at J, with 7 bases in the middle. The DNA for the CDR3 is TGTGCCAGCAGTGTAATGGAGACCCAGTACTTC. Its translation is CASSVMETQYF.

The chain employs TRBV27 and TRBJ1-2, with 9 bases identical to TRBD1. The germline gives CDR1 MNHEY, CDR2 SMNVEV (reference sequence). The CDR3 totals 13 residues. Losses at the gene ends were 5 bases for V and 7 bases for J; bases not matched to a gene: 5. CDR3 sequence: CASSTGTGSGYTF. DNA for the CDR3: TGTGCCAGCAGTACCGGGACAGGGAGTGGCTACACCTTC.

The chain links TRBV27 to TRBJ1-3, with no clear D. CDR1 and CDR2 (germline): MNHEY, SMNVEV (reference sequence). The length of the CDR3 is 12 residues. The germline V and J ends were trimmed by 8 bases and 4 bases, with 9 bases remaining between them. CDR3 residues: CASGFGGNTIYF. The DNA of the CDR3 is TGTGCCAGCGGGTTCGGGGGAAACACCATATATTTT.

This clone was detected a few times. The chain couples TRBV4-3 to TRBJ2-3, with unresolved D. The CDR3 loop spans 11 amino acids. The ends were cut back, 2 bases at V and 4 bases at J, with 1 base in the middle. CDR1 and CDR2 from the germline V gene are LGHNA and YSLEER. Written as DNA, the CDR3 is TGCGCCAGCAGCCAATCAGATACGCAGTATTTT. Amino acid sequence: CASSQSDTQYF.

This clone was counted many times. This rearrangement joins TRBV2 to TRBJ2-2; D uncertain. CDR3 length: 13 amino acids. Germline CDR1 reads SNHLY; CDR2 reads FYNNEI. Trimming took off 6 bases at V and 3 bases at J, with 8 bases between the two ends. The CDR3 loop is CASSLMDTGELFF. The CDR3, as DNA: TGTGCCAGCAGCCTGATGGACACCGGGGAGCTGTTTTTT. Complete variable domain (other parts from reference TRBV2 and TRBJ2-2): EPEVTQTPSHQVTQMGQEVILRCVPISNHLYFYWYRQILGQKVEFLVSFYNNEISEKSEIFDDQFSVERPDGSNFTLKIRSTKLEDSAMYFCASSLMDTGELFFGEGSRLTVL.

This clone was recorded a few times. J is TRBJ1-5 and V is TRBV4-2, with D unclear. This CDR3 spans 12 amino acids. Germline V gene lookup returns CDR1 LGHNA and CDR2 YNFKEQ. V lost 3 bases and J lost 7, with 7 bases in between. The CDR3 nucleotides read TGTGCCAGCAGCCACTCATCGCAGCCCCAGCATTTT. This sequence encodes CASSHSSQPQHF.

The chain has TRBV11-3 and TRBJ2-3; D might be TRBD2 (7 bases). CDR3 length: 15 amino acids. Trimming cost V 2 bases and J 4 bases, with 13 bases left between them. The germline CDR1 and CDR2 sequences are SGHNT and YENEEA. The CDR3 DNA sequence: TGTGCCAGCAGCTTAAGGGGGGGCACGGCAGATACGCAGTATTTT. Translating gives CASSLRGGTADTQYF.

V and J are TRBV6-6 and TRBJ2-1; the match to TRBD2 covers 12 bases. The CDR3 has 15 amino acids. Germline V gene data show CDR1 as MNHNY and CDR2 as SVGAGI (reference sequence). V lost 6 bases, J lost 7 bases, and 7 bases stayed unmatched. The CDR3 nucleotides read TGTGCCAGCAGCTCGACTAGCGGGAGTCCTAATGAGCAGTTCTTC. Translation gives CASSSTSGSPNEQFF.

The rearrangement uses TRBV29-1 and TRBJ1-1; TRBD1 is a possible D gene (5 bases). The CDR3 consists of 13 residues. The germline CDR1 and CDR2 sequences are SQVTM and ANQGSEA. V gave up 6 bases and J gave up 0 bases, with 11 bases separating them. CDR3 nucleotides: TGCAGCGTATTGGGGCAGCTGAACACTGAAGCTTTCTTT. Protein: CSVLGQLNTEAFF.

V is TRBV29-1 and J is TRBJ1-2; 7 nucleotides agree with TRBD1. This CDR3 comprises 12 residues. With V trimmed by 7 bases and J by 3 bases, 5 bases remained unmatched. Germline-derived CDR1 and CDR2 are SQVTM and ANQGSEA. The CDR3 sequence: CSASQGDYGYTF. CDR3 in DNA: TGCAGCGCCTCGCAGGGGGACTATGGCTACACCTTC.

V is TRBV28 and J is TRBJ1-4; TRBD1 matches 7 bases. From germline, CDR1 is MDHEN and CDR2 SYDVKM. The CDR3 has 14 amino acids. The V gene end was trimmed by 2 bases and the J gene end by 5 bases; junction bases not matched to a gene: 2. CDR3 bases: TGTGCCAGCAGTTTAGGGACAGACAATGAAAAACTGTTTTTT. Translated, it gives CASSLGTDNEKLFF.

This sequence joins TRBV4-2 and TRBJ2-1, with no clear D. The germline CDR1 and CDR2 sequences are LGHNA and YNFKEQ. The CDR3 contains 14 residues. V lost 0 bases, J lost 6 bases, and 9 bases lay in between. CDR3 region: CASSQDGSLNEQFF. The CDR3 coding sequence is TGTGCCAGCAGCCAAGATGGAAGTCTCAATGAGCAGTTCTTC.

The chain has TRBV9 and TRBJ1-4, with D unclear. CDR1 SGDLS and CDR2 YYNGEE come from the germline V gene. V dropped 0 bases and J dropped 5 bases, with 11 bases sitting between them. The CDR3 length is 15 residues. CDR3 nucleotides: TGTGCCAGCAGCGTAGGAACCCTCGGGAATGAAAAACTGTTTTTT. Its protein is CASSVGTLGNEKLFF. The whole variable domain, remainder taken from reference TRBV9 and TRBJ1-4, is DSGVTQTPKHLITATGQRVTLRCSPRSGDLSVYWYQQSLDQGLQFLIQYYNGEERAKGNILERFSAQQFPDLHSELNLSSLELGDSALYFCASSVGTLGNEKLFFGSGTQLSVL.

CDR3 loop: CASRPGAYGYTF. Here the CDR3 DNA reads TGTGCCAGCAGACCCGGGGCCTATGGCTACACCTTC. The chain has TRBV6-6 and TRBJ1-2, with TRBD1 as a possible D gene (5 bases). V was trimmed by 6 bases and J by 4 bases, leaving 9 bases between them. The germline CDR1 and CDR2 sequences are MNHNY and SVGAGI (reference sequence). The CDR3 runs to 12 residues.

V and J are TRBV9 and TRBJ1-6, with D hard to call. Germline V lookup: CDR1 SGDLS, CDR2 YYNGEE. The V end was cut by 4 bases, the J end by 5 bases, with 16 bases between. The CDR3 covers 16 residues. DNA for the CDR3: TGTGCCAGCAGCCAAGACGGCTTGTTAAATAATTCACCCCTCCACTTT. Protein product: CASSQDGLLNNSPLHF. Supplemented by reference TRBV9 and TRBJ1-6, the full variable domain reads DSGVTQTPKHLITATGQRVTLRCSPRSGDLSVYWYQQSLDQGLQFLIQYYNGEERAKGNILERFSAQQFPDLHSELNLSSLELGDSALYFCASSQDGLLNNSPLHFGNGTRLTVT.

This clone was recorded a few times. The V call is TRBV5-6, the J call TRBJ2-7; D tentatively fits TRBD1 or TRBD2 (7 bases each). The ends were cut back, 4 bases at V and 7 bases at J, with 15 bases in the middle. The CDR3 has 13 amino acids. Per the germline V gene, CDR1 is SGHDT and CDR2 is YYEEEE. CDR3 in amino acids: CASSQGGRTEQYF. For the CDR3, the DNA is TGTGCCAGCAGCCAGGGGGGGAGGACAGAGCAGTACTTC.

This clone has at least ten counts. J is TRBJ2-1 and V is TRBV11-2; D might be TRBD2 (6 bases). The germline V gene has CDR1 SGHAT and CDR2 FQNNGV. The CDR3 covers 12 residues. With 5 bases removed from V and 9 bases from J, the gap between germline ends came to 11 bases. CDR3 DNA sequence: TGTGCCAGCAGCCCTATGGGGGGTGAGCAGTTCTTC. Its translation is CASSPMGGEQFF.

This clone has more than one count but fewer than ten. The V call is TRBV7-3, the J call TRBJ2-3; D unresolved. The CDR3 extends over 14 amino acids. CDR1 and CDR2 (germline): SGHTA, FQGTGA. V was trimmed by 0 bases and J by 4 bases, leaving 8 bases between them. The CDR3 spells CASSLTPPPDTQYF. The CDR3, as DNA: TGTGCCAGCAGCTTAACTCCCCCCCCAGATACGCAGTATTTT.

The chain joins TRBV11-2 to TRBJ2-2; no definite D call. The V gene's germline CDR1 is SGHAT and CDR2 FQNNGV. This CDR3 is 17 amino acids long. The germline V and J ends were trimmed by 0 bases and 0 bases, with 11 bases remaining between them. This CDR3 reads CASSLDRQTSNTGELFF. The CDR3 DNA follows: TGTGCCAGCAGCTTAGATCGGCAGACCTCGAACACCGGGGAGCTGTTTTTT.

This clone was counted only a few times. CDR3: CASSRGQGVTRETQYF. CDR3 coding DNA: TGTGCCAGCAGCCGGGGACAGGGGGTAACGCGAGAGACCCAGTACTTC. The gene calls are TRBV5-6 and TRBJ2-5; 11 nucleotides match TRBD1. Germline trimming cut 4 bases from V and 4 bases from J; bases unmatched to any gene: 9. The V gene's germline CDR1 is SGHDT and CDR2 YYEEEE. The CDR3 spans 16 residues. Drawing the rest from reference TRBV5-6 and TRBJ2-5, the complete variable domain is DAGVTQSPTHLIKTRGQQVTLRCSPKSGHDTVSWYQQALGQGPQFIFQYYEEEERQRGNFPDRFSGHQFPNYSSELNVNALLLGDSALYLCASSRGQGVTRETQYFGPGTRLLVL.

J is TRBJ1-1 and V is TRBV5-1, with no clear D. Germline V gene sequence: CDR1 SGHRS, CDR2 YFSETQ. The CDR3 has 12 residues. Trimming left V 5 bases short and J 3 bases short, with 8 bases between. The CDR3 reads CASRLVHTEAFF. In nucleotides, the CDR3 is TGCGCCAGCAGATTAGTCCACACTGAAGCTTTCTTT.

DNA of the CDR3: TGCGCCAGCAGCCTGACAGGGGGAGTCTCCTACGAGCAGTACTTC. It translates to CASSLTGGVSYEQYF. This chain uses TRBV5-1 with TRBJ2-7; 9 positions match TRBD1. With V trimmed by 4 bases and J by 0 bases, 5 bases remained unmatched. The CDR3 loop spans 15 amino acids. From germline, CDR1 is SGHRS and CDR2 YFSETQ. Combining the CDR3 with reference TRBV5-1 and TRBJ2-7 gives the whole variable domain KAGVTQTPRYLIKTRGQQVTLSCSPISGHRSVSWYQQTPGQGLQFLFEYFSETQRNKGNFPGRFSGRQFSNSRSEMNVSTLELGDSALYLCASSLTGGVSYEQYFGPGTRLTVT.

The rearrangement links TRBV6-1 to TRBJ1-6; 9 bases are shared with TRBD1. The CDR3 is 14 residues long. V lost 7 bases and J lost 12; bases outside the gene matches: 10. CDR1 is MNHNS and CDR2 is SASEGT in the germline V gene. The CDR3 region is CASTEGQGRGPLHF. The CDR3 bases are TGTGCCAGCACCGAGGGACAGGGCAGAGGACCCCTCCACTTT.

V usage is TRBV28 and J usage is TRBJ1-2; D is unresolved. This CDR3 spans 14 amino acids. CDR1 and CDR2 (germline): MDHEN, SYDVKM. Between the trimmed V and J ends, which lost 3 bases and 8 bases, there was a span of 16 bases. This chain's CDR3 is CASSLSTRLGGYTF. The CDR3 DNA reads as TGTGCCAGCAGTTTGTCGACCCGGTTGGGGGGCTACACCTTC.

The V call is TRBV2, the J call TRBJ2-3; 8 bases fit TRBD2. Germline-derived CDR1 and CDR2 are SNHLY and FYNNEI. V lost 7 bases to trimming and J lost 2 bases; unmatched junction nucleotides: 5. The length of the CDR3 is 14 residues. CDR3 protein: CASKTGGVTDTQYF. The CDR3 nucleotides read TGTGCCAGCAAAACGGGAGGGGTCACAGATACGCAGTATTTT.

This clone was seen a handful of times. The chain links TRBV7-9 to TRBJ1-1; a weak D match, TRBD1 (6 bases). The V end was cut by 1 base, the J end by 3 bases, with 12 bases between. The germline CDR1 and CDR2 sequences are SEHNR and FQNEAQ (reference sequence). There are 15 residues in the CDR3. In DNA form, the CDR3 reads TGTGCCAGCAGCTTAGTCCCGGGGGGCGACACTGAAGCTTTCTTT. Translated, it gives CASSLVPGGDTEAFF.

The rearrangement links TRBV10-3 to TRBJ2-2, with TRBD2 identical over 9 bases. Unmatched junction bases numbered 9, after V lost 6 bases and J lost 7 bases. The CDR3 consists of 15 residues. CDR1 is ENHRY and CDR2 is SYGVKD in the germline V gene. CDR3 protein: CAIREREDLIGELFF. In DNA, the CDR3 is TGTGCCATCAGGGAGCGGGAGGATTTAATCGGGGAGCTGTTTTTT.